This TCR beta chain came from a study of T cell repertoires in cytomegalovirus infection. Across the whole study: HLA-B-restricted CMV epitopes that are well studied were used alongside recently identified HLA-C-restricted ones. The study, taken as a whole, reports: Summed public TCR beta family frequency identified CMV carriers bearing the relevant HLA.

TCRdb reprocessed the reads with MiXCR, giving one entry per CDR3 protein. The sample shows approximately 120,000 distinct CDR3 sequences, under 30% of them seen only once. The table lists this clonotype with a few counts. Antigen unknown. The V and J ends lost 4 bases and 4 bases respectively, with 8 bases between them. The germline V gene encodes CDR1 LNHDA and CDR2 SQIVND (reference sequence). This CDR3 comprises 13 residues. This TCR was recovered from a human donor in good health (CMV status not recorded). Some clones in this sample may be carry-over from other donors' samples. The material sequenced was CD8+ T cells from cultured PBMCs, taken from culture after CMV antigen stimulation. The chain combines TRBV19 with TRBJ1-5; maybe TRBD1 (5 bases). The CDR3: CASSTTENQPQHF. DNA of the CDR3: TGTGCCAGTAGTACGACAGAAAATCAGCCCCAGCATTTT.